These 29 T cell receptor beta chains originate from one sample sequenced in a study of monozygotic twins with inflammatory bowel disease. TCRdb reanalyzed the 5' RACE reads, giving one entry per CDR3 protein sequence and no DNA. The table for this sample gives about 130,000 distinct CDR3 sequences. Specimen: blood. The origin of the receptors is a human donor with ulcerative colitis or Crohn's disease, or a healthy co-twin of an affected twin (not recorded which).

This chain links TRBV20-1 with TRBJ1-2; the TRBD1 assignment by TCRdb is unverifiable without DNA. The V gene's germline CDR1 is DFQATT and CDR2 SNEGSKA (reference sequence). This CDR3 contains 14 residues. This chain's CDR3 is CSAIQSGTAYGYTF.

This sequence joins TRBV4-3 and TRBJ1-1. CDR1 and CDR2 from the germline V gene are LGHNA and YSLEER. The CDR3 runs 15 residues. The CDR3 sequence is CASSPGQADNTEAFF.

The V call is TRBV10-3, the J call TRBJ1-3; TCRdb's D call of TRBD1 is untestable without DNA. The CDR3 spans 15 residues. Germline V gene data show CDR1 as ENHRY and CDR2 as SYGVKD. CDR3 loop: CAISERGISGNTIYF.

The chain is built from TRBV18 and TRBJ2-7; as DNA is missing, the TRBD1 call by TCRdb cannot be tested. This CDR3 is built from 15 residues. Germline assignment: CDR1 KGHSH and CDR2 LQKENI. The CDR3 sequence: CASSPRGQGDYEQYF. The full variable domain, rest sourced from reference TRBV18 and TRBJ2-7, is NAGVMQNPRHLVRRRGQEARLRCSPMKGHSHVYWYRQLPEEGLKFMVYLQKENIIDESGMPKERFSAEFPKEGPSILRIQQVVRGDSAAYFCASSPRGQGDYEQYFGPGTRLTVT.

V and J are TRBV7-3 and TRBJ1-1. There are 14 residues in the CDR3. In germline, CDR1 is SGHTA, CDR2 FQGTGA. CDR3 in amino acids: CASSPTILATEAFF.

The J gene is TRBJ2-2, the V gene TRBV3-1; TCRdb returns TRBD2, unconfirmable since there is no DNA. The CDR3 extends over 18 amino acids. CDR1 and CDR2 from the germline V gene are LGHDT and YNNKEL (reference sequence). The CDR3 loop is CASSQGLPGLAPSGELFF. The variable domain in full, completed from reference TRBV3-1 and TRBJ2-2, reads DTAVSQTPKYLVTQMGNDKSIKCEQNLGHDTMYWYKQDSKKFLKIMFSYNNKELIINETVPNRFSPKSPDKAHLNLHINSLELGDSAVYFCASSQGLPGLAPSGELFFGEGSRLTVL.

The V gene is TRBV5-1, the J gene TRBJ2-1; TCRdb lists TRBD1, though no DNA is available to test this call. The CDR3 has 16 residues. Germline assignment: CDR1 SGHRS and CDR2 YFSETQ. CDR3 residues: CASSYWDRPAYNEQFF.

The CDR3 loop reads CASSQPMKGRYEQYF. The chain couples TRBV4-1 to TRBJ2-7; TCRdb calls TRBD1, which cannot be checked without DNA. The CDR3 sequence is 15 residues long. CDR1 is MGHRA and CDR2 is YSYEKL in the germline V gene.

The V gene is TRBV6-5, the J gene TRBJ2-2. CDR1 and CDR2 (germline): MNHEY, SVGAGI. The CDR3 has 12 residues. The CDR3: CASSYSNGELFF.

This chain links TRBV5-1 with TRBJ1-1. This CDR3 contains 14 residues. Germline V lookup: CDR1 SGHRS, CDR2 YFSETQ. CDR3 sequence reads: CASRERRQDTEAFF.

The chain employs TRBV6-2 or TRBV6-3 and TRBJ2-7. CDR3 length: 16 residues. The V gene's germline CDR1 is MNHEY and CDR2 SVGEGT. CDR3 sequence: CASSYQAGGSSYEQYF.

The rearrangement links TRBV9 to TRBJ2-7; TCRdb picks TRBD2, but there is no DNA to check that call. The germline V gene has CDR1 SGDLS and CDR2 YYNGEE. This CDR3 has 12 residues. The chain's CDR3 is CASSGLAPEQYF.

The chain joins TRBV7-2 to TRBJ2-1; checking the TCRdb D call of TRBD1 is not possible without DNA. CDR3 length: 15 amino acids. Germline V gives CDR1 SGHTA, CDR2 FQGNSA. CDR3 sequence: CASSSDRASFNEQFF.

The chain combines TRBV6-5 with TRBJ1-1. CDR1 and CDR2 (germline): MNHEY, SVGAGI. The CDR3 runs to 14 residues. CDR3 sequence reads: CASSYSPGNTEAFF.

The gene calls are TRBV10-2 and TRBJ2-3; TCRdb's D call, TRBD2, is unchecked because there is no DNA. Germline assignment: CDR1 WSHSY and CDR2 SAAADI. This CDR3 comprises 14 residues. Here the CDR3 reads CASSGSGSVSAQYF.

CDR3: CAWSQQGQSYGYTF. J is TRBJ1-2 and V is TRBV30; lacking DNA, the TRBD1 call made by TCRdb goes unchecked. There are 14 residues in the CDR3. CDR1 is GTSNPN and CDR2 is SVGIG in the germline V gene (reference sequence).

This chain's CDR3 is CASSNSGTGLNEQYF. The chain couples TRBV12-3 or TRBV12-4 to TRBJ2-7; absent DNA, TCRdb's TRBD1 call cannot be checked. The CDR3 totals 15 residues.

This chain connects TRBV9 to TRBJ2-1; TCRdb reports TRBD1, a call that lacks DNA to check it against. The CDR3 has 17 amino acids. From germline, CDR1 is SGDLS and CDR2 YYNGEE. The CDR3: CASSVALGQPGYNEQFF.

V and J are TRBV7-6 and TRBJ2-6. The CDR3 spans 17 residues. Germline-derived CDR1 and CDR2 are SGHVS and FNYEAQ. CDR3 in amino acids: CASSLGSPASGANVLTF.

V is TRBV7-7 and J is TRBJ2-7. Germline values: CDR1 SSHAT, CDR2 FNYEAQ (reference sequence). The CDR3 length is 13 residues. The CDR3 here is CASSPRASNEQYF. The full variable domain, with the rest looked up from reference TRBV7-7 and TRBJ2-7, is GAGVSQSPRYKVTKRGQDVTLRCDPISSHATLYWYQQALGQGPEFLTYFNYEAQPDKSGLPSDRFSAERPEGSISTLTIQRTEQRDSAMYRCASSPRASNEQYFGPGTRLTVT.

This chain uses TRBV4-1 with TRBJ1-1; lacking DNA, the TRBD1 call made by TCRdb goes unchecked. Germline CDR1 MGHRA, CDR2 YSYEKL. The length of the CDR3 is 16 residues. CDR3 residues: CASSRRQDTSNTEAFF.

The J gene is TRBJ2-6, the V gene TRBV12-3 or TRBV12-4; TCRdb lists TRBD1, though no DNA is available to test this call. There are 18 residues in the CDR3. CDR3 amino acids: CASSLVSGDGSGANVLTF.

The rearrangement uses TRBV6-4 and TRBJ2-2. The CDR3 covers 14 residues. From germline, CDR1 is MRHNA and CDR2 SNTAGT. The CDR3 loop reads CASSDVRDTGELFF.

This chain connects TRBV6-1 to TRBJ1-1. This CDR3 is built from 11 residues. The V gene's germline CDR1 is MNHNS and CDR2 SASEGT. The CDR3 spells CASLESGEAFF.

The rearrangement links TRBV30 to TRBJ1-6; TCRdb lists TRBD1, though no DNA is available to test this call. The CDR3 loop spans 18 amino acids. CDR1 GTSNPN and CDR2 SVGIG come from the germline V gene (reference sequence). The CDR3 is CAWSVFTQDSSYNSPLHF.

CDR3 loop: CATSVEDRATGELFF. This chain uses TRBV24-1 with TRBJ2-2; TCRdb gives TRBD1 as the D gene, but with no DNA this cannot be confirmed. CDR1 is KGHDR and CDR2 is SFDVKD in the germline V gene. This CDR3 has 15 amino acids.

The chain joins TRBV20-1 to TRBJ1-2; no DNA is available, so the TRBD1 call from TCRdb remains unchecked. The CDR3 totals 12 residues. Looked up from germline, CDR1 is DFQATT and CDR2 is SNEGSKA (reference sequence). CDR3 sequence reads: CSASGVPEGYTF.

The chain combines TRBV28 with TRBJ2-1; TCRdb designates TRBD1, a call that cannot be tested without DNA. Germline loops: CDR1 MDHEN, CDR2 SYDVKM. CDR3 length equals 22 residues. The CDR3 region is CASSLATTPRRTYGSSYNEQFF.

CDR3 sequence: CASSPLGIGNQPQHF. The rearrangement links TRBV18 to TRBJ1-5. CDR1 and CDR2 from the germline V gene are KGHSH and LQKENI. CDR3 size: 15 residues.